This T cell receptor (beta chain) was observed in a study of blood T cell repertoires in COVID-19. Turning to the study itself: Two consecutive negative NP/OP PCR tests, clearance, or resolved symptoms defined Cohort 3 recovery.

Across fewer than 25 US areas, participants ranged in age from roughly 18 to 95 years. Participants had their cohort set by participant-reported clinical history. The V gene end was trimmed by 4 bases and the J gene end by 3 bases; junction bases not matched to a gene: 5. CDR3 length: 15 amino acids. Germline-derived CDR1 and CDR2 are SGDLS and YYNGEE. Some clones are missing from TCRdb's copy, which holds only in-frame ones; the method was immunoSEQ multiplex PCR. The top ten clones hold around 1.9% of a sample with 350,000 to 450,000 clones, around 87% of them seen once. The V call is TRBV9, the J call TRBJ1-5, with TRBD1 matching over 9 bases. Sequenced sample: PBMCs or T cells enriched from blood (not recorded which). The source of this sequence is a man in his forties or fifties in a cohort exposed to, infected with or recovered from COVID-19 (not recorded which). CDR3 nucleotide sequence: TGTGCCAGCAGCACAGGGGGCGGTAACAATCAGCCCCAGCATTTT. This encodes CASSTGGGNNQPQHF.